This T cell receptor beta chain is drawn from a study of blood T cell repertoires in COVID-19. The protocol was immunoSEQ multiplex PCR, while the TCRdb copy is restricted to in-frame clones and leaves out a portion. The sample holds about 240,000 clones, approximately 85% seen once. Germline assignment: CDR1 SEHNR and CDR2 FQNEAQ (reference sequence). There are 14 residues in the CDR3. With 1 base removed from V and 4 bases from J, the gap between germline ends came to 10 bases. The V call is TRBV7-9, the J call TRBJ1-1; D is possibly TRBD1 (5 bases). The TCR comes from a woman in her 70s with acute or convalescent COVID-19. Sequenced: peripheral blood. The CDR3 reads CASSLVGAPTEAFF. For the CDR3, the DNA is TGTGCCAGCAGCTTAGTAGGGGCACCCACTGAAGCTTTCTTT.